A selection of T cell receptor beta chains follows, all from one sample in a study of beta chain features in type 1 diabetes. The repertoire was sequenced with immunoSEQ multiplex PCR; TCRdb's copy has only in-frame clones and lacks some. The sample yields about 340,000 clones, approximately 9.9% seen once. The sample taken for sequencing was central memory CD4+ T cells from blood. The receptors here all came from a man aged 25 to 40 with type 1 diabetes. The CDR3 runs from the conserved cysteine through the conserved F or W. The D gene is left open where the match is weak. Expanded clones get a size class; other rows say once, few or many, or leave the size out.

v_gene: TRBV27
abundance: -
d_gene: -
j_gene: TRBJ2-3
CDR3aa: CASSFLPVGGSFTDTQYF
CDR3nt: TGTGCCAGCAGTTTCCTGCCCGTTGGGGGCTCATTCACAGATACGCAGTATTTT

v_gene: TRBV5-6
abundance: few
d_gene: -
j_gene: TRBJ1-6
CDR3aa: CASRGGIHNSPLHF
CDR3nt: TGTGCCAGCAGAGGGGGGATTCATAATTCACCCCTCCACTTT

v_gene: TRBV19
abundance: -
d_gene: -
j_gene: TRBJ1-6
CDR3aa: CASSIGPMGEAPLHF
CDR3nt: TGTGCCAGTAGTATTGGCCCAATGGGGGAGGCACCCCTCCACTTT

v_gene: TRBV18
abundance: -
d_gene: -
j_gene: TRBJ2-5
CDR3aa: CASSPDIQETQYF
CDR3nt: TGTGCCAGCTCACCCGACATCCAAGAGACCCAGTACTTC

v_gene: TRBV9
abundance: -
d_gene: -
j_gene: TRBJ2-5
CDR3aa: CASSVSPEETQYF
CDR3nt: TGTGCCAGCAGCGTTAGTCCGGAAGAGACCCAGTACTTC

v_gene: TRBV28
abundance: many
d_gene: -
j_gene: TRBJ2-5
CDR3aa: CASSLGNQETQYF
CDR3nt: TGTGCCAGCAGTTTGGGGAACCAAGAGACCCAGTACTTC

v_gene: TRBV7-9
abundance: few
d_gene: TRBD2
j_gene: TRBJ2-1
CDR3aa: CASSPGLDEQFF
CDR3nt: TGTGCCAGCAGCCCCGGACTAGATGAGCAGTTCTTC

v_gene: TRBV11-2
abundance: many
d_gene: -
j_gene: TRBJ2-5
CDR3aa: CASSLDWATGKETQYF
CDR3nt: TGTGCCAGCAGCTTAGATTGGGCTACCGGCAAAGAGACCCAGTACTTC

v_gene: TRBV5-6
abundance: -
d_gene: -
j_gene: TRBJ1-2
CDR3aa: CASSNEGRGYTF
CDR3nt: TGTGCCAGCAGTAATGAGGGAAGAGGCTACACCTTC

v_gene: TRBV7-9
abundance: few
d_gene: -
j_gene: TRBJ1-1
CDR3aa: CASSLWDQTATTEAFF
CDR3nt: TGTGCCAGCAGCTTGTGGGACCAGACAGCGACCACTGAAGCTTTCTTT

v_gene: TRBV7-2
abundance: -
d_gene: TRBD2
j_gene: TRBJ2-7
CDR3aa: CASSFKGTSGGTEQYF
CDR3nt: TGTGCCAGCAGCTTTAAGGGGACTAGCGGGGGAACTGAGCAGTACTTC

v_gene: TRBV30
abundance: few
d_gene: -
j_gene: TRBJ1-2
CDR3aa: CAWIRKSSRGYTF
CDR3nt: TGTGCCTGGATTAGAAAGAGTTCTAGAGGCTACACCTTC

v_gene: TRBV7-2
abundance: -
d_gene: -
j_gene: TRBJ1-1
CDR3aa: CASSFADTEAFF
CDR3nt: TGTGCCAGCAGCTTCGCAGACACTGAAGCTTTCTTT

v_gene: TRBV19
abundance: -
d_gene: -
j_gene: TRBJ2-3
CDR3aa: CASSIDGSYSTDTQYF
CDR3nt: TGTGCCAGTAGTATAGATGGCAGTTACTCCACAGATACGCAGTATTTT

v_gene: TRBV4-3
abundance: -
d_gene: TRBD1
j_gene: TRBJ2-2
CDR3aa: CASSRDRGSGELFF
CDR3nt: TGCGCCAGCTCCCGGGACAGGGGTTCCGGGGAGCTGTTTTTT

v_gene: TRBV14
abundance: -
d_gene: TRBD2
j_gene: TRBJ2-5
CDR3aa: CASSRELAGIQTQYF
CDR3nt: TGTGCCAGCAGCCGCGAGCTAGCGGGGATTCAGACCCAGTACTTC

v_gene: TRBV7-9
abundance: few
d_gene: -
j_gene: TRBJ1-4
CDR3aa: CASSFDFQQNEKLFF
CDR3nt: TGTGCCAGCAGCTTTGATTTTCAGCAAAATGAAAAACTGTTTTTT

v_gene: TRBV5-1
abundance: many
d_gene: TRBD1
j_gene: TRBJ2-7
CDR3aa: CASKGTVSSYEQYF
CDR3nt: TGCGCCAGCAAAGGGACAGTGAGCTCCTACGAGCAGTACTTC

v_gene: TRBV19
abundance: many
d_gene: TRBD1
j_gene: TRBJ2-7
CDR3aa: CASSMMGQSPYEQYF
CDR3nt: TGTGCCAGTAGTATGATGGGACAGTCCCCCTACGAGCAGTACTTC

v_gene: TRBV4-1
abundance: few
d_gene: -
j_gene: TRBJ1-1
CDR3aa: CASSQGGKGESAFF
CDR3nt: TGCGCCAGCAGCCAAGGAGGAAAGGGGGAATCCGCTTTCTTT

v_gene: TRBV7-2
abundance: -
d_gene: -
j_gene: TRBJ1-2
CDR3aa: CASSRDTIGGYTF
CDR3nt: TGTGCCAGCAGCAGGGACACGATCGGGGGCTACACCTTC

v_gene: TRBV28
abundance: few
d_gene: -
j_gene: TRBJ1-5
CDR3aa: CASSLPSYSNQPQHF
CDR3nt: TGTGCCAGCAGTTTGCCCAGTTATAGCAATCAGCCCCAGCATTTT

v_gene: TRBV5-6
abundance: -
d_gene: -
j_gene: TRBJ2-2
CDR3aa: CASTESLAHTGELFF
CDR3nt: TGTGCCAGCACGGAAAGCCTGGCACACACCGGGGAGCTGTTTTTT

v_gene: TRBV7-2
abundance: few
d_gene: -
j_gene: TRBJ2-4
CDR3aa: CASSLGLGELGIQYF
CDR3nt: TGTGCCAGCAGCTTAGGATTGGGGGAACTCGGGATTCAGTACTTC

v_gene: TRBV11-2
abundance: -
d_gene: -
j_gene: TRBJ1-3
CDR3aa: CASSPRVGGTAGNTIYF
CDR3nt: TGTGCCAGCAGCCCCCGGGTTGGGGGAACGGCTGGAAACACCATATATTTT

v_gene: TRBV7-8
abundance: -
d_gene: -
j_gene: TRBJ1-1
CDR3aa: CASSLRGEAFF
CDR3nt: TGTGCCAGCAGCTTACGGGGTGAAGCTTTCTTT

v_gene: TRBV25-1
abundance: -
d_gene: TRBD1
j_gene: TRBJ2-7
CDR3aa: CASSLETGTATFYEQYF
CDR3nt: TGTGCCAGCAGTCTAGAAACCGGGACAGCGACCTTCTACGAGCAGTACTTC

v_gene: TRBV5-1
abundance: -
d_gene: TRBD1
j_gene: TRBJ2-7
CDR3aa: CASSSRDRVDEQYF
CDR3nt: TGCGCCAGCAGCTCCCGGGACAGGGTCGACGAGCAGTACTTC